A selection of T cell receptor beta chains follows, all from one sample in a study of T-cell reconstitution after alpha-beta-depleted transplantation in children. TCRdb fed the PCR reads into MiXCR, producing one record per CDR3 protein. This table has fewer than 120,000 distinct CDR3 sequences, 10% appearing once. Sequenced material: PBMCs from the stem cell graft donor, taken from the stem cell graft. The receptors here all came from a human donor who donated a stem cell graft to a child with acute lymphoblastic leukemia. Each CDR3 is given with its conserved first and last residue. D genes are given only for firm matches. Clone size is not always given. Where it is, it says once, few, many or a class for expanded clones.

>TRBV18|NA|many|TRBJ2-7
TGTGCCAGCTCGCCAGACAGCGTGGTCCACGAGCAGTACTTC
CASSPDSVVHEQYF
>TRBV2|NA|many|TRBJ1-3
TGTGCCAGCAGTTTATTTCCCCAAGCTACAGGAGTTCGGAACACCATATATTTT
CASSLFPQATGVRNTIYF
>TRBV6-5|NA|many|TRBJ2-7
TGTGCCAGCAGTTGGGGGGCAGGGGGCTACGAGCAGTACTTC
CASSWGAGGYEQYF
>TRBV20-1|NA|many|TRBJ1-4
TGCAGTGCTAGGCCAGGGACGCACCGAGCGGAAAAACTGTTTTTT
CSARPGTHRAEKLFF
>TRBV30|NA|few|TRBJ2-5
TGTGCCTGGGGGAAGACAGTACAAGAGACCCAGTACTTC
CAWGKTVQETQYF
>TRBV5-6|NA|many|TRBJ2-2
TGTGCCAGCAGCACCTCAGGTCCTTACACCGGGGAGCTGTTTTTT
CASSTSGPYTGELFF
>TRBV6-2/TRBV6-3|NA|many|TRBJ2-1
TGTGCCAGCAGGAGGGGACTGGAGGGGGGTGAGCAGTTCTTC
CASRRGLEGGEQFF
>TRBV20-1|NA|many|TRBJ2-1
TGCAGTGCCTTTCGAGGACAACCTTCCTACAATGAGCAGTTCTTC
CSAFRGQPSYNEQFF
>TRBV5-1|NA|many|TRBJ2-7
TGCGCCAGCAGCCCCACCGCTTCCGTAGGACAGCCGAGCTCCTACGAGCAGTACTTC
CASSPTASVGQPSSYEQYF
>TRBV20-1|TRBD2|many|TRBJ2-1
TGCAGTGTTAGCGGGGGCTACAATGAGCAGTTCTTC
CSVSGGYNEQFF
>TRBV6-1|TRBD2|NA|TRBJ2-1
TGTGCCAGCAGCAAGCGGGAGCAGCGTAATGAGCAGTTCTTC
CASSKREQRNEQFF
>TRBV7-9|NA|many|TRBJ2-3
TGTGCCAGCACCAAACCTGCGGCAAGCTCCGATACGCAGTATTTT
CASTKPAASSDTQYF
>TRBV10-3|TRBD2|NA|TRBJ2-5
TGTGCCATCAGTGAGTCGAAAGTGGGAGGGTACGAGACCCAGTACTTC
CAISESKVGGYETQYF
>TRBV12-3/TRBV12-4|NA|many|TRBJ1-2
TGTGCCACCGCGAAGGGTAACTATGGCTACACCTTC
CATAKGNYGYTF
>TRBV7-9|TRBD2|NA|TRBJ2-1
TGTGCCAGCAGCTTAGAAGTAAGCGGGGGAGCTGAGCAGTTCTTC
CASSLEVSGGAEQFF
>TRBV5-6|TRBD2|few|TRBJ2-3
TGTGCCAGCAGCTTTCCCGGGACTAGCGGGGGGGCGAGCACAGATACGCAGTATTTT
CASSFPGTSGGASTDTQYF
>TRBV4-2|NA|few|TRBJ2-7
TGTGCCAGCAGCCAAGATTTAGCTAATTCCTACGAGCAGTACTTC
CASSQDLANSYEQYF
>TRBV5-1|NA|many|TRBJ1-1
TGCGCCAGCAGCTTCAACGGGGGGCAGGGGAACACTGAAGCTTTCTTT
CASSFNGGQGNTEAFF
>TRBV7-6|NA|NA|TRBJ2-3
TGTGCCAGCAGCTCAGCGAGGGGTAGCACAGATACGCAGTATTTT
CASSSARGSTDTQYF
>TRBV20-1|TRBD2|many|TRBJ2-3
TGCAGTGTTCCAGCGGGGGGCACAGATACGCAGTATTTT
CSVPAGGTDTQYF
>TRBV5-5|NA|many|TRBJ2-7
TGTGCCAGCAGGCCTCCAGGCTCCGACTACGAGCAGTACTTC
CASRPPGSDYEQYF
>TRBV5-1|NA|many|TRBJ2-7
TGCGCCAGCAGCTTGGAGGACATAAGGAACTACGAGCAGTACTTC
CASSLEDIRNYEQYF
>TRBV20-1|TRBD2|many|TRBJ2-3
TGCACCTCACCGGCGGGGGGCACAGATACGCAGTATTTT
CTSPAGGTDTQYF
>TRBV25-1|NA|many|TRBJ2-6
TGTGCCAGCAGCCGGAACTCTGGGGCCAACGTCCTGACTTTC
CASSRNSGANVLTF
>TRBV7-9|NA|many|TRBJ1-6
TGTGCCAGCAGCCCGGAGCCCCTCCTCAATTCACCCCTCCACTTT
CASSPEPLLNSPLHF
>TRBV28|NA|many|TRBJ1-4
TGTGCCAGCAGTCTCATAGACACGTATGCAGAAAAACTGTTTTTT
CASSLIDTYAEKLFF
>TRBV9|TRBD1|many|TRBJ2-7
TGTGCCAGCAGCGTAGGGCAGGGGGCCTACGAGCAGTACTTC
CASSVGQGAYEQYF
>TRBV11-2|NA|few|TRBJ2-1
TGTGCCAGCAGACTCCGAGAACGAGTAGGCAATGAGCAGTTCTTC
CASRLRERVGNEQFF
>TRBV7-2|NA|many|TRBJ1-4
TGTGCCAGCAGCCCTAATCCGGGACGGTGGTGGGAAAAACTGTTTTTT
CASSPNPGRWWEKLFF
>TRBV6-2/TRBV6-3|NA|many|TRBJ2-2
TGTGCCAGCAGACCCACAGGGACCGGGGAGCTGTTTTTT
CASRPTGTGELFF
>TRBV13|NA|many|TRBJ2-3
TGTGCCAGCAGCGCAGCCGGGACGAGGGGCATAGATACGCAGTATTTT
CASSAAGTRGIDTQYF
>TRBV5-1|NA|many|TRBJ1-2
TGCGCCAGCAGCTTGTTACCGGGAGCGGACTATGGCTACACCTTC
CASSLLPGADYGYTF
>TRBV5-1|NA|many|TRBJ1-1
TGCGCCAGCAGCTTGTCGTCCCTGGGGGGCACTGAAGCTTTCTTT
CASSLSSLGGTEAFF
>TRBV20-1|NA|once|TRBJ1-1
TGCAGTGCCACACAATTAAACGGGCGAACTGAAGCTTTCTTT
CSATQLNGRTEAFF
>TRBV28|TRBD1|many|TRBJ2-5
TGTGCCAGCAGGCAGACAGGGTTCCAAGAGACCCAGTACTTC
CASRQTGFQETQYF
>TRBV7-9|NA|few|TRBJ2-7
TGTGCCAGCAGCTTACTGGCAGACAGCTCCTACGAGCAGTACTTC
CASSLLADSSYEQYF
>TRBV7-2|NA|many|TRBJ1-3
TGTGCCAGCAGCACGGGACATGACTCTGGAAACACCATATATTTT
CASSTGHDSGNTIYF
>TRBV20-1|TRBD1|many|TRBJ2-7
TGCAGTGCTAGCGTCCTGGGACAGGGGATAGGCTACGAGCAGTACTTC
CSASVLGQGIGYEQYF
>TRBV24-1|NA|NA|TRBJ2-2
TGTGCCACCAGTGATTTGAGGACGGGGAACACCGGGGAGCTGTTTTTT
CATSDLRTGNTGELFF